This T cell receptor beta chain was obtained from a study of T-cell memory formation after mild COVID-19. Study-level findings and limits: Clones that contracted from day 15 to 85 were balanced CD4/CD8, while later expanders leaned CD4+. Mainly in CM and EM were contracting CD4+ clones; CD8+ were in EMRA.

Trimming shortened V by 3 bases and J by 2 bases, and 7 bases separated the two germline ends. Looked up from germline, CDR1 is SQVTM and CDR2 is ANQGSEA. CDR3 length equals 13 residues. Worth noting for this clonotype: Its antigen remains unknown.

TCRdb re-derived calls from the 5' RACE reads in MiXCR, one entry per CDR3 protein. In the table there are 470,000 or so distinct CDR3 sequences, roughly 18% of which are singletons. The sequencing sample was made of PBMCs or a T cell subset sorted from them (not recorded which). This receptor was taken from a man younger than 35 who had mild COVID-19 (a few samples of this study predate the infection). Cell type and time point are not known. This chain uses TRBV29-1 with TRBJ2-2; D might be TRBD1 (5 bases). This CDR3 reads CSVDQGNTGELFF. DNA of the CDR3: TGCAGCGTTGACCAGGGAAACACCGGGGAGCTGTTTTTT.